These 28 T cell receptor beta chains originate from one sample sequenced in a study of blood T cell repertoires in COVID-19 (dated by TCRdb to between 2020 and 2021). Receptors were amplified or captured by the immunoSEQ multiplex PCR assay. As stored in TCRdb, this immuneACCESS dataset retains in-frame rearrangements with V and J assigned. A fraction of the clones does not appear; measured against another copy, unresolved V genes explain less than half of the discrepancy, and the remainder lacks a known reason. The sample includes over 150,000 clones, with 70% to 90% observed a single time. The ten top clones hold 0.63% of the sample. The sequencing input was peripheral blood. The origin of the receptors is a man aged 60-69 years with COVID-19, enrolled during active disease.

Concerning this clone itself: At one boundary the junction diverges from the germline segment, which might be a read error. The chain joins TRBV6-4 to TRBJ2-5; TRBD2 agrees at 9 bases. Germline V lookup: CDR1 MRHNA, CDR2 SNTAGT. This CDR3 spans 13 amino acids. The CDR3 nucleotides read TGTGCCAGCAGGGCTAGCGGGAAAGAGGCCCAGTACTTC. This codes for CASRASGKEAQYF.

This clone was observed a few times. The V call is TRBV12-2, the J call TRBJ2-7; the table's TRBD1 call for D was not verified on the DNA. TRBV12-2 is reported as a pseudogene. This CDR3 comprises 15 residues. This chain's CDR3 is CASRNPDSFLYEQYF. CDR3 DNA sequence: TGTGCAAGTCGAAATCCGGACAGTTTCCTCTACGAGCAGTACTTC.

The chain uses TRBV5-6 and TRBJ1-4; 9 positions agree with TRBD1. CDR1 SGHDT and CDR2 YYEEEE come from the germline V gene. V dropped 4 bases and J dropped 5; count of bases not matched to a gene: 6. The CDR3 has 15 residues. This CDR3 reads CASSIGTGRNEKLFF. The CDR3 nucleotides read TGTGCCAGCAGCATCGGGACAGGGCGGAATGAAAAACTGTTTTTT.

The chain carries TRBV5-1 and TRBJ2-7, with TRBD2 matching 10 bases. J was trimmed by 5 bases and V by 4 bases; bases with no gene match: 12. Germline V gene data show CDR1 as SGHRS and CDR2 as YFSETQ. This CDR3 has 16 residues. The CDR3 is CASSIGLAAKTDEQYF. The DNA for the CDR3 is TGCGCCAGCAGCATCGGACTAGCGGCCAAAACTGACGAGCAGTACTTC.

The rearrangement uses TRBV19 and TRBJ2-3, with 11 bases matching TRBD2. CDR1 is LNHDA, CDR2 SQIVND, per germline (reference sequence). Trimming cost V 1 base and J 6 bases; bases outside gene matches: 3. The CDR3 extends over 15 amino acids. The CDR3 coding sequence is TGTGCCAGTAGTATAGGTGTAGCGGGGGGGGATACGCAGTATTTT. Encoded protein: CASSIGVAGGDTQYF.

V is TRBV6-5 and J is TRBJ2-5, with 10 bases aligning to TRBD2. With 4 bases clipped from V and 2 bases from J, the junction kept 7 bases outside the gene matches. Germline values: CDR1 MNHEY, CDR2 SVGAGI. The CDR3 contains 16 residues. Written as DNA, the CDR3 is TGTGCCAGCAGTTGGGTCGTAGCGGGGGGACAAGAGACCCAGTACTTC. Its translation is CASSWVVAGGQETQYF.

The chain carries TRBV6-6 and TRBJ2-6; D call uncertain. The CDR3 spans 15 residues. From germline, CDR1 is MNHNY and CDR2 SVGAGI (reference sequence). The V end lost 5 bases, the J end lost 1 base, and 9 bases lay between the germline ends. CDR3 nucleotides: TGTGCCAGCAGTAAACGGGTTTCTGGGGCCAACGTCCTGACTTTC. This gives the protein CASSKRVSGANVLTF.

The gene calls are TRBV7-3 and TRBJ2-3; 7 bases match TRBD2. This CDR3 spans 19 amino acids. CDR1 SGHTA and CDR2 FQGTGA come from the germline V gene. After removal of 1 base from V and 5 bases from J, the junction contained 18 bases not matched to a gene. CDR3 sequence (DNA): TGTGCCAGCAGCTTAAGAAGCGGGGCTAGCGGACCCCACGGAGATACGCAGTATTTT. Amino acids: CASSLRSGASGPHGDTQYF.

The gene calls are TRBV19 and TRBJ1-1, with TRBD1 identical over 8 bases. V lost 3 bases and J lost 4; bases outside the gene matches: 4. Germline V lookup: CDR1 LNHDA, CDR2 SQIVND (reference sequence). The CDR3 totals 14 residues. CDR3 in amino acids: CASSIGQGATEAFF. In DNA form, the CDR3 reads TGTGCCAGTAGTATTGGTCAGGGGGCCACTGAAGCTTTCTTT.

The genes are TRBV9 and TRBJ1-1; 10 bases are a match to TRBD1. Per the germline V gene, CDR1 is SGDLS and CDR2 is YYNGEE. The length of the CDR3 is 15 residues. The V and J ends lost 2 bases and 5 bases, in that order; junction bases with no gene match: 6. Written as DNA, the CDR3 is TGTGCCAGCAGCGTTACCGGGACAGGGGTTACTGAAGCTTTCTTT. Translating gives CASSVTGTGVTEAFF.

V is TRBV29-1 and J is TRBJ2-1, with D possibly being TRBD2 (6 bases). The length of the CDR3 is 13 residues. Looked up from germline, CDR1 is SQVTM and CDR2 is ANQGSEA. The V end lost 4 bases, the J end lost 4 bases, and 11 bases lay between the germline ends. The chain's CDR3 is CSVGGGVYNEQFF. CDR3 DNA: TGCAGCGTTGGTGGAGGGGTTTACAATGAGCAGTTCTTC.

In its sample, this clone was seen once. The CDR3 DNA reads TGTGCCAGCAGCCCAACTGGGGGACAGAGATATGGCTACACCTTC. This sequence encodes CASSPTGGQRYGYTF. This sequence joins TRBV7-2 and TRBJ1-2; 7 bases agree with TRBD1. The CDR3 covers 15 residues. Per the germline V gene, CDR1 is SGHTA and CDR2 is FQGNSA. After removal of 5 bases from V and 5 bases from J, the junction contained 11 bases not matched to a gene.

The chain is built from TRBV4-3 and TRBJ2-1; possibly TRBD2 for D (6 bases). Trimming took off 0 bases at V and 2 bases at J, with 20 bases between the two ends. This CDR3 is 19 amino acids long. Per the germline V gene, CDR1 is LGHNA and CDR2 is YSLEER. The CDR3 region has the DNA TGCGCCAGCAGCCAAGACTTTCGGGCTGCGGGGAGTACCTACAATGAGCAGTTCTTC. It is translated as CASSQDFRAAGSTYNEQFF.

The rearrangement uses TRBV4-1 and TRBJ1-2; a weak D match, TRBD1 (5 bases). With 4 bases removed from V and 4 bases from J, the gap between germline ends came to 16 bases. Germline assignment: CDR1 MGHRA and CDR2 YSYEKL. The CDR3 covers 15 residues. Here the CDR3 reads CASSLSLGGTYGYTF. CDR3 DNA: TGCGCCAGCAGCCTCTCCCTTGGGGGGACCTATGGCTACACCTTC.

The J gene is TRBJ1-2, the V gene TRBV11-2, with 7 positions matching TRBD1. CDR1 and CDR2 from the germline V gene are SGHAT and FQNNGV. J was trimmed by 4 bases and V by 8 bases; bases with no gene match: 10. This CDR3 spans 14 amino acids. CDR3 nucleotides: TGTGCCAGCGGAAAGCCGGACAGGACCTATGGCTACACCTTC. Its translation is CASGKPDRTYGYTF. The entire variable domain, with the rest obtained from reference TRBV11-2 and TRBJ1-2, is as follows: EAGVAQSPRYKIIEKRQSVAFWCNPISGHATLYWYQQILGQGPKLLIQFQNNGVVDDSQLPKDRFSAERLKGVDSTLKIQPAKLEDSAVYLCASGKPDRTYGYTFGSGTRLTVV.

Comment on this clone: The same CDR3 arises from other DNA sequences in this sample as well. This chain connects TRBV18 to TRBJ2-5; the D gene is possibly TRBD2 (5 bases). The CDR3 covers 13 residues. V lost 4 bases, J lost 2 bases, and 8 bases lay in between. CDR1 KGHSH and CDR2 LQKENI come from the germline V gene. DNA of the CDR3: TGTGCCAGCTCACAAGGACTGCAAGAGACCCAGTACTTC. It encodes CASSQGLQETQYF.

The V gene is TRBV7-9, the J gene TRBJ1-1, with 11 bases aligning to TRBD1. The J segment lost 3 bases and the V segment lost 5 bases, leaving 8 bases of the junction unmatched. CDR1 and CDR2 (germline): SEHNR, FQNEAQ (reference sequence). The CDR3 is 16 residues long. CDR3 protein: CASSPGQGEGDTEAFF. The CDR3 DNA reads TGTGCCAGCAGCCCGGGACAGGGGGAAGGGGACACTGAAGCTTTCTTT.

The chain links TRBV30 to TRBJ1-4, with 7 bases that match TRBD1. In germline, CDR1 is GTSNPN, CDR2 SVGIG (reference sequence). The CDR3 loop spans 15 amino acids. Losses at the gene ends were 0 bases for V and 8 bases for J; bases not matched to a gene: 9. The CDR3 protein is CAWSVGGAGGEKLFF. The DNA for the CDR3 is TGTGCCTGGAGTGTAGGAGGGGCAGGGGGGGAAAAACTGTTTTTT.

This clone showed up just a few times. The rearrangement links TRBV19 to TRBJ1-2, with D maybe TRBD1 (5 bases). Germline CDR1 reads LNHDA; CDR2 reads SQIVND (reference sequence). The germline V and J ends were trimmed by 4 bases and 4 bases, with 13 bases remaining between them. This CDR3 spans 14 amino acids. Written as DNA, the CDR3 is TGTGCCAGTAGTACTCCGGGGGGAGCCTATGGCTACACCTTC. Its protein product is CASSTPGGAYGYTF.

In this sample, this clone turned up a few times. The DNA for the CDR3 is TGCAGTGCTAGTGAGCGCTATGGCTACACCTTC. Protein sequence: CSASERYGYTF. This chain connects TRBV20-1 to TRBJ1-2; D not resolved. Germline CDR1 DFQATT, CDR2 SNEGSKA (reference sequence). The V and J ends lost 3 bases and 4 bases respectively, with 6 bases between them. This CDR3 is built from 11 residues.

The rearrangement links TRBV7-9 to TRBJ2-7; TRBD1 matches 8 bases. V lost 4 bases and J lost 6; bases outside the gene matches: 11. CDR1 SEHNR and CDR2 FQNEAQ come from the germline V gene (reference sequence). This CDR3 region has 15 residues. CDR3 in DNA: TGTGCCAGCAGCTACGGGGCAGGGGGCGGGTCCGAGCAGTACTTC. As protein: CASSYGAGGGSEQYF.

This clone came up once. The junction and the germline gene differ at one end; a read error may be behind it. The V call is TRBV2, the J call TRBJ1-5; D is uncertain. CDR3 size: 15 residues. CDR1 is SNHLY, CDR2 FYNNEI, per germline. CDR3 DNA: TGTGCCAGCAGTGAATATCGAGGGAGCAGTCAGCCCCAGCATTTT. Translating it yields CASSEYRGSSQPQHF.

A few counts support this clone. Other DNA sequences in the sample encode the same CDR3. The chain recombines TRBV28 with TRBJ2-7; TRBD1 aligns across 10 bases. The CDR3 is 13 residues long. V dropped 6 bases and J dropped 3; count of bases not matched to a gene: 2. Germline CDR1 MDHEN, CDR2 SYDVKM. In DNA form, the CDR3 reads TGTGCCAGCAGGTGGACAGGGGGCTACGAGCAGTACTTC. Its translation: CASRWTGGYEQYF.

The CDR3 is CASSMDRGTYEQYF. CDR3 DNA sequence: TGTGCCAGTAGTATGGACAGGGGAACCTACGAGCAGTACTTC. The rearrangement links TRBV19 to TRBJ2-7; 9 nucleotides match TRBD1. Germline CDR1 reads LNHDA; CDR2 reads SQIVND (reference sequence). After removal of 3 bases from V and 2 bases from J, the junction contained 2 bases not matched to a gene. The CDR3 has 14 residues.

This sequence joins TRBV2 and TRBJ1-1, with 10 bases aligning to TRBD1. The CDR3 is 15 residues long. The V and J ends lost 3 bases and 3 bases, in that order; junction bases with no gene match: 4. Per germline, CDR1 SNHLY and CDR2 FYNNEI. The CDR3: CASSDRQGADTEAFF. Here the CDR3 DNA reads TGTGCCAGCAGTGACCGACAGGGGGCTGACACTGAAGCTTTCTTT.

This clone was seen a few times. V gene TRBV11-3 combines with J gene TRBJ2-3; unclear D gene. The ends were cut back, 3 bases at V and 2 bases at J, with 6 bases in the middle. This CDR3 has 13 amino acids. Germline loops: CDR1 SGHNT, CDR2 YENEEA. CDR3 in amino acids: CASSLLNTDTQYF. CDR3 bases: TGTGCCAGCAGCTTGTTAAACACAGATACGCAGTATTTT.

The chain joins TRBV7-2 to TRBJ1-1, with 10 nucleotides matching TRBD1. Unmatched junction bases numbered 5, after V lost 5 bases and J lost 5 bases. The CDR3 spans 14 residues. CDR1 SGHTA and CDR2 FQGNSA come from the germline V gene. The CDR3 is CASSPTGGITEAFF. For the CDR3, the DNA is TGTGCCAGCAGCCCGACAGGGGGCATAACTGAAGCTTTCTTT.

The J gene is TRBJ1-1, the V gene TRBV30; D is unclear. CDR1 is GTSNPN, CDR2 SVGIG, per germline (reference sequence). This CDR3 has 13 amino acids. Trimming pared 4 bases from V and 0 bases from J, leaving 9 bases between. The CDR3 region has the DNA TGTGCCTGGAAGGTACAGATGAACACTGAAGCTTTCTTT. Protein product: CAWKVQMNTEAFF. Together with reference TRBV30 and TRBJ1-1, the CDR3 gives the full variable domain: SQTIHQWPATLVQPVGSPLSLECTVEGTSNPNLYWYRQAAGRGLQLLFYSVGIGQISSEVPQNLSASRPQDRQFILSSKKLLLSDSGFYLCAWKVQMNTEAFFGQGTRLTVV.